The 2 T cell receptor beta chains below were found in one sample sequenced in a study of OX40 agonist ivuxolimab in advanced cancers. Here immunoSEQ multiplex PCR was the method, and the copy in TCRdb shows in-frame clones only, minus some. The sample includes tens of thousands of clones, 70% to 85% of them seen just once. The specimen was CD4+ or CD8+ T cells sorted from blood, collected in a trial of the OX40 agonist ivuxolimab. These receptors were taken from an adult with an advanced solid tumor such as melanoma, head and neck, liver or kidney cancer.

The chain has TRBV11-2 and TRBJ2-3; 11 bases match TRBD2. The germline V gene encodes CDR1 SGHAT and CDR2 FQNNGV. Trimming cost V 2 bases and J 0 bases; bases outside gene matches: 4. The CDR3 is 17 residues long. CDR3 DNA sequence: TGTGCCAGCAGCTTAAGACTAGCGGGGACTAGCACAGATACGCAGTATTTT. Translation gives CASSLRLAGTSTDTQYF.

This chain uses TRBV9 with TRBJ1-2, with a possible D match to TRBD1 (5 bases). With 4 bases removed from V and 2 bases from J, the gap between germline ends came to 15 bases. This CDR3 has 15 residues. Looked up from germline, CDR1 is SGDLS and CDR2 is YYNGEE. The CDR3 DNA is TGTGCCAGCAGCCCCCGCCCCGGGACGAACTATGGCTACACCTTC. Translated: CASSPRPGTNYGYTF.